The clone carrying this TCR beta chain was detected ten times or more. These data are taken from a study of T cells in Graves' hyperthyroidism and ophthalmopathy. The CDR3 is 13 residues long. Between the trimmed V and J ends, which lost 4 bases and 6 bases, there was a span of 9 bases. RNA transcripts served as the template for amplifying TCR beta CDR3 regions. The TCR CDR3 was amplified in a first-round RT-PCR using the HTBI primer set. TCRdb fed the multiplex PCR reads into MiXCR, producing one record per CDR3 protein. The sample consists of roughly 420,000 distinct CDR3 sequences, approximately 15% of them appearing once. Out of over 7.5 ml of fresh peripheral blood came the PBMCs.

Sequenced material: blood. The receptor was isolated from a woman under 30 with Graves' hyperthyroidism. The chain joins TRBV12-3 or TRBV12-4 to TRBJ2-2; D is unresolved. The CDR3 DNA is TGTGCCAGCAGTTATTCAATGTCCGGGGAGCTGTTTTTT. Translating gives CASSYSMSGELFF.